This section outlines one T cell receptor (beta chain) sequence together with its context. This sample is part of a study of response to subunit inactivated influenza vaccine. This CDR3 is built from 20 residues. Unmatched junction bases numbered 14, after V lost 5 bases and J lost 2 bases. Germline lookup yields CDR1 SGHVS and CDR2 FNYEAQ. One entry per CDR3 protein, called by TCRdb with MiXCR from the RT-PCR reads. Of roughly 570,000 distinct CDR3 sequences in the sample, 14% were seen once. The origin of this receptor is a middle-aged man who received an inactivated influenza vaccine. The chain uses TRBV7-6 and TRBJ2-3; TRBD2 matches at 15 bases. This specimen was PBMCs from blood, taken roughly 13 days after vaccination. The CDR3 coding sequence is TGTGCCAGCAGCCATGGGACTAGCGGGGGGTCAAGACCCCCCACAGATACGCAGTATTTT. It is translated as CASSHGTSGGSRPPTDTQYF.